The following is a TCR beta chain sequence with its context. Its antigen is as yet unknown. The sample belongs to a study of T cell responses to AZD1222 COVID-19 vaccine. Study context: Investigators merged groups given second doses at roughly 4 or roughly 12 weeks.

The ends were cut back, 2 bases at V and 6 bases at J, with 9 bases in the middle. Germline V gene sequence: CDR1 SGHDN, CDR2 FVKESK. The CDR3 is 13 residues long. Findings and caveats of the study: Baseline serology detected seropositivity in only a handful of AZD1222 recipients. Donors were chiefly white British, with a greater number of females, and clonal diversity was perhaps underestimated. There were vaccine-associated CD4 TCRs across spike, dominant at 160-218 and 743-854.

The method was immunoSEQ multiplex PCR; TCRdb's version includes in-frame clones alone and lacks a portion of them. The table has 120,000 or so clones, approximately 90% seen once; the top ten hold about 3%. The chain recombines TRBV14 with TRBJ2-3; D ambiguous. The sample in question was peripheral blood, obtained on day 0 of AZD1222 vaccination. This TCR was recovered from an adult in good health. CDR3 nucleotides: TGTGCCAGCAGCCAACTGGGTCGGGATACGCAGTATTTT. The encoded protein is CASSQLGRDTQYF.